The 8 T cell receptor beta chains listed next were all sequenced from one sample in a study of T cell clonality in common variable immunodeficiency. Only in-frame clones appear in the TCRdb table, and some are missing; sequencing was by immunoSEQ multiplex PCR. This repertoire holds under 40,000 clones, and none appear only once. The sample consisted of peripheral blood mononuclear cells. The source of these receptors is a person aged 18 to 70 in good health.

This clone was counted many times. The sequence runs out 3 residues before the end of the CDR3; the remainder is reconstructed from the germline J gene. The chain recombines TRBV20-1 with TRBJ2-3; a weak D match, TRBD2 (6 bases). Per the germline V gene, CDR1 is DFQATT and CDR2 is SNEGSKA (reference sequence). Trimming left V 2 bases short and J 0 bases short, with 9 bases between. The CDR3 length is 14 residues. The DNA read from the CDR3 is TGCAGTGCTAGAAAGAGCGGGAGCACAGATACG. It encodes CSARKSGSTDT. The full CDR3 reads CSARKSGSTDTQYF.

This clone was counted only a few times. With the read ending 3 residues before the CDR3 end, the germline J gene is used to fill in that end. The rearrangement uses TRBV19 and TRBJ1-2, with D possibly TRBD1 on 5 matching bases. This CDR3 contains 14 residues. Germline CDR1 is LNHDA and CDR2 is SQIVND (reference sequence). The CDR3 loop reads CASSMAWTTGDYTF. The DNA read from the CDR3 is TGTGCCAGTAGTATGGCCTGGACTACGGGGGAC.

Notes on this clone: Read sequence stops 3 residues before the CDR3 end, and the germline J gene provides the missing end. This rearrangement joins TRBV2 to TRBJ2-4, with 7 bases aligning to TRBD1. The V segment lost 9 bases and the J segment 7 bases; nucleotides outside the gene matches: 9. The CDR3 runs 13 residues. Germline loops: CDR1 SNHLY, CDR2 FYNNEI. The covered CDR3 bases are TGTGCCAGGAGTCAGACAGGGTCGAACATT. This sequence encodes CARSQTGSNI. The complete CDR3 reads CARSQTGSNIQYF.

This clone was found many times. Sequencing ends 3 residues short of the CDR3 end; the germline J gene provides the rest. This chain joins TRBV18 and TRBJ2-7; 8 bases line up with TRBD1. The CDR3 extends over 15 amino acids. The V segment lost 2 bases and the J segment 5 bases; nucleotides outside the gene matches: 8. The germline V gene encodes CDR1 KGHSH and CDR2 LQKENI. The covered CDR3 bases are TGTGCCAGCTCACCAATCGGACAGGGTACCCACGAG. Its protein product is CASSPIGQGTHE. The CDR3, in full, reads CASSPIGQGTHEQYF. Variable domain in full (rest from reference TRBV18 and TRBJ2-7): NAGVMQNPRHLVRRRGQEARLRCSPMKGHSHVYWYRQLPEEGLKFMVYLQKENIIDESGMPKERFSAEFPKEGPSILRIQQVVRGDSAAYFCASSPIGQGTHEQYFGPGTRLTVT.

This clone was counted ten times or more. Sequencing ends 3 residues short of the CDR3 end; the germline J gene provides the rest. The J gene is TRBJ2-7, the V gene TRBV5-1, with 8 bases that match TRBD1. The germline V gene has CDR1 SGHRS and CDR2 YFSETQ. This CDR3 is 15 amino acids long. J lost 0 bases, V lost 4 bases, and 6 bases had no gene match. This CDR3 is CASSRGQVLSYEQYF. Partial CDR3 DNA: TGCGCCAGCAGCAGGGGACAGGTTCTCTCCTACGAG.

This clone was seen many times. The missing CDR3 end, 3 residues past where the read stops, is filled in from the germline J gene. The chain joins TRBV7-6 to TRBJ1-4; D ambiguous. Trimming left V 6 bases short and J 6 bases short, with 14 bases between. The CDR3 has 14 residues. CDR1 and CDR2 from the germline V gene are SGHVS and FNYEAQ. The DNA read from the CDR3 is TGTGCCAGCAGTCCGGTCGGGTTAGATGAAAAA. This sequence encodes CASSPVGLDEK. The full CDR3 reads CASSPVGLDEKLFF. Full variable domain (remainder filled in from reference TRBV7-6 and TRBJ1-4): GAGVSQSPRYKVTKRGQDVALRCDPISGHVSLYWYRQALGQGPEFLTYFNYEAQQDKSGLPNDRFSAERPEGSISTLTIQRTEQRDSAMYRCASSPVGLDEKLFFGSGTQLSVL.

This clone was observed many times. This chain's CDR3 is CASSPIQGEGNQPQHF. CDR3 DNA, as far as it was read: TGTGCCAGCTCACCTATTCAGGGGGAAGGCAATCAGCCC. The chain is built from TRBV18 and TRBJ1-5; 7 nucleotides align to TRBD1. The read halts 3 residues ahead of the CDR3 end, with the missing end drawn from the germline J gene. V trimming: 3 bases; J trimming: 2 bases; junction bases outside the gene matches: 7. CDR3 length: 16 residues. Per the germline V gene, CDR1 is KGHSH and CDR2 is LQKENI.

The sample holds many counts of this clone. The read halts 3 residues ahead of the CDR3 end, with the missing end drawn from the germline J gene. The V gene is TRBV6-1, the J gene TRBJ2-7; D is perhaps TRBD2 (6 bases). The germline V gene has CDR1 MNHNS and CDR2 SASEGT. This CDR3 has 14 amino acids. The V end was cut by 6 bases, the J end by 2 bases, with 14 bases between. CDR3 amino acids: CASRERDSAYEQYF. The part of the CDR3 DNA that was read is TGTGCCAGCAGGGAACGGGACTCAGCCTACGAG.